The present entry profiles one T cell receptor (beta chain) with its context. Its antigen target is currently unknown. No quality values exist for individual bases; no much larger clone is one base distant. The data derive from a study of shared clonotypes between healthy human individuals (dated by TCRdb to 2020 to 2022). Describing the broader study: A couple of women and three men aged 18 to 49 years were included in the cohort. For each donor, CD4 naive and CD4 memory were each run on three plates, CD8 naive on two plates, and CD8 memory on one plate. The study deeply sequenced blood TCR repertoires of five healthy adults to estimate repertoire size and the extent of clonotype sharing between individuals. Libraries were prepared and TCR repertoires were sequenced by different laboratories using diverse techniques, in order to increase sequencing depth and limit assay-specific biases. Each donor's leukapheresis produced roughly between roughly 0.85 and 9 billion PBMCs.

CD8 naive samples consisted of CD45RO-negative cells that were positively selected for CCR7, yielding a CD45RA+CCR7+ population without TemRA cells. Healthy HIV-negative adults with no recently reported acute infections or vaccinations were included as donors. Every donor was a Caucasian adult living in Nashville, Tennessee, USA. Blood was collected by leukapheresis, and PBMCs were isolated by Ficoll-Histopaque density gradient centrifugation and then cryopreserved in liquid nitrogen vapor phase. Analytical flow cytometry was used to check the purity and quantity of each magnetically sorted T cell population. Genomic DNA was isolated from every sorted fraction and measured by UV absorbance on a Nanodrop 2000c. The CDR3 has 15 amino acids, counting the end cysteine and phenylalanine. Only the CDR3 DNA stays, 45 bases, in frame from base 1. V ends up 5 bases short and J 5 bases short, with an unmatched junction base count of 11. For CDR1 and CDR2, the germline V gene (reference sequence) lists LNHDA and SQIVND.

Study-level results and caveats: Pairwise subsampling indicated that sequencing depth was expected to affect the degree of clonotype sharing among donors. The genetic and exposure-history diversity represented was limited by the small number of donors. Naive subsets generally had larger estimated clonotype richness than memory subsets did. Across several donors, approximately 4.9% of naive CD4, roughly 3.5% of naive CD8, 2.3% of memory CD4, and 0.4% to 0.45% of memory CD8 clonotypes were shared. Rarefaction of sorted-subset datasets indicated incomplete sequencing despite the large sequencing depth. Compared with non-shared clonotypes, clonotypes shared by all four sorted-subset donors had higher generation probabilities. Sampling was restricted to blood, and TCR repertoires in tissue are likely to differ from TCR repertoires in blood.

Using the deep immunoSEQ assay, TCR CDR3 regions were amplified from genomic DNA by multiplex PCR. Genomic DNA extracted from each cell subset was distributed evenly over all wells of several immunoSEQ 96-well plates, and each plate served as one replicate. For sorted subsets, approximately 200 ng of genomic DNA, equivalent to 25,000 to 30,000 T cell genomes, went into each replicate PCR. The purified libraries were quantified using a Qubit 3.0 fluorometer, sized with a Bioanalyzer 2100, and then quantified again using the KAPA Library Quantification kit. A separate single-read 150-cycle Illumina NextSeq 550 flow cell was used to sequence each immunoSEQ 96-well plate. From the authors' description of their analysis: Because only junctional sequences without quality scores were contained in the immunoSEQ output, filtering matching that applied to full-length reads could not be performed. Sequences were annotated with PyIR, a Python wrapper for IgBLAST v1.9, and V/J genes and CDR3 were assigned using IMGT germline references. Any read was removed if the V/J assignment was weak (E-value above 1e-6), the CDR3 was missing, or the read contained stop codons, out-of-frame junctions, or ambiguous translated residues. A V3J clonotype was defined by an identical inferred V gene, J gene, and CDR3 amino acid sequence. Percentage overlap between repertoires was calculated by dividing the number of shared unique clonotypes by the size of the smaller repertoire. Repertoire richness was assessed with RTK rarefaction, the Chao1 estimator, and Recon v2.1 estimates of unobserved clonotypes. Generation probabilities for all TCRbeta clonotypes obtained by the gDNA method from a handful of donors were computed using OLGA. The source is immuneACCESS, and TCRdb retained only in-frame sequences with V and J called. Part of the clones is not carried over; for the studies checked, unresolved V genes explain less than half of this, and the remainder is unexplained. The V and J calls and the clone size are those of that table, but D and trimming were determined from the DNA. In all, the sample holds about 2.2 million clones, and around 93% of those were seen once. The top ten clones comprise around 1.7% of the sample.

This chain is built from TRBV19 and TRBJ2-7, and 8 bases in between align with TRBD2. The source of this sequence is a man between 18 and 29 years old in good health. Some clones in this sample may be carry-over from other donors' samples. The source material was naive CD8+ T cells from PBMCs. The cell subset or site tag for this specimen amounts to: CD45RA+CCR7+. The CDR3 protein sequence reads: CASSPQPGLVHEQYF. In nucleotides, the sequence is TGTGCCAGTAGTCCCCAGCCGGGACTAGTCCACGAGCAGTACTTC. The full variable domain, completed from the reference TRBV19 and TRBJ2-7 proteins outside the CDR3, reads DGGITQSPKYLFRKEGQNVTLSCEQNLNHDAMYWYRQDPGQGLRLIYYSQIVNDFQKGDIAEGYSVSREKKESFPLTVTSAQKNPTAFYLCASSPQPGLVHEQYFGPGTRLTVT.